Listed below are T cell receptor beta chains from one sample, sequenced in a study of identical twins. TCRdb re-analysed the 5' RACE reads in MiXCR, keeping a single row per CDR3 protein. The top ten clones hold 0.48% of a sample with approximately 530,000 distinct CDR3 sequences, approximately 20% of them seen once. These data are also associated with another study on yellow fever vaccine responses in identical twins.

Material for sequencing was CD4+ T cells sorted from blood. The receptors stem from a woman between 18 and 29 years old in good health. Each CDR3 is given with its conserved first and last residue. The D gene is left open where the match is weak. A clone size is listed for some rows: how often the clone was seen (once, few, many), or a class if it is expanded.

d_gene: -; abundance: -; j_gene: TRBJ2-1; v_gene: TRBV28; CDR3aa: CASRGGLTASVYNEQFF; CDR3nt: TGTGCCAGCAGGGGTGGACTGACGGCTTCGGTTTACAATGAGCAGTTCTTC
d_gene: -; abundance: -; j_gene: TRBJ1-1; v_gene: TRBV4-1; CDR3aa: CASSHPSHGERSAFF; CDR3nt: TGCGCCAGCAGCCACCCCTCGCACGGGGAACGTTCGGCTTTCTTT
d_gene: -; abundance: -; j_gene: TRBJ2-3; v_gene: TRBV10-3; CDR3aa: CAISESTGSGFGTDTQYF; CDR3nt: TGTGCCATCAGTGAGTCAACCGGGAGTGGCTTTGGCACAGATACGCAGTATTTT
d_gene: -; abundance: -; j_gene: TRBJ1-1; v_gene: TRBV3-1; CDR3aa: CASSPWVGGMNTEAFF; CDR3nt: TGTGCCAGCAGCCCGTGGGTCGGGGGAATGAACACTGAAGCTTTCTTT
d_gene: TRBD2; abundance: many; j_gene: TRBJ2-3; v_gene: TRBV5-1; CDR3aa: CASSSGRAASTDTQYF; CDR3nt: TGCGCCAGCTCTAGCGGGCGCGCAGCTAGCACAGATACGCAGTATTTT
d_gene: TRBD1; abundance: few; j_gene: TRBJ2-1; v_gene: TRBV11-3; CDR3aa: CASSLEGTGSYNEQFF; CDR3nt: TGTGCCAGCAGCTTAGAAGGGACAGGGTCCTACAATGAGCAGTTCTTC
d_gene: -; abundance: few; j_gene: TRBJ2-2; v_gene: TRBV5-5; CDR3aa: CASSLARPLGELFF; CDR3nt: TGTGCCAGCAGCTTGGCCCGCCCCCTCGGGGAGCTGTTTTTT
d_gene: -; abundance: once; j_gene: TRBJ2-1; v_gene: TRBV15; CDR3aa: CATSRDLGQYNEQFF; CDR3nt: TGTGCCACCAGCAGAGATCTTGGGCAGTACAATGAGCAGTTCTTC
d_gene: TRBD2; abundance: -; j_gene: TRBJ2-2; v_gene: TRBV3-1; CDR3aa: CASSHVSSGRDRELFF; CDR3nt: TGTGCCAGCAGCCATGTTTCGAGCGGGAGGGACCGGGAGCTGTTTTTT
d_gene: -; abundance: few; j_gene: TRBJ1-2; v_gene: TRBV6-2/TRBV6-3; CDR3aa: CASSYSPRANYGYTF; CDR3nt: TGTGCCAGCAGTTACTCTCCCAGGGCTAACTATGGCTACACCTTC
d_gene: TRBD2; abundance: -; j_gene: TRBJ2-7; v_gene: TRBV19; CDR3aa: CASSISPGTSGSRGYREQYF; CDR3nt: TGTGCCAGTAGTATATCCCCCGGGACTAGCGGGAGTAGGGGCTATCGGGAGCAGTACTTC
d_gene: -; abundance: few; j_gene: TRBJ2-5; v_gene: TRBV3-1; CDR3aa: CASSRIGETQYF; CDR3nt: TGTGCCAGCAGCCGGATCGGGGAGACCCAGTACTTC
d_gene: TRBD2; abundance: -; j_gene: TRBJ2-1; v_gene: TRBV4-1; CDR3aa: CASSQTSTSGSYNEQFF; CDR3nt: TGCGCCAGCAGCCAAACAAGTACTAGCGGCTCCTACAATGAGCAGTTCTTC
d_gene: TRBD2; abundance: -; j_gene: TRBJ2-3; v_gene: TRBV20-1; CDR3aa: CCASPGLAGGTDTQYF; CDR3nt: TGCTGTGCTAGTCCGGGACTAGCGGGGGGCACAGATACGCAGTATTTT
d_gene: TRBD2; abundance: -; j_gene: TRBJ2-3; v_gene: TRBV20-1; CDR3aa: CSARDWTRGRRKSTDTQYF; CDR3nt: TGCAGTGCTAGAGATTGGACTCGCGGGAGGCGAAAAAGCACAGATACGCAGTATTTT
d_gene: -; abundance: -; j_gene: TRBJ1-5; v_gene: TRBV3-1; CDR3aa: CASSQVSNQPQHF; CDR3nt: TGTGCCAGCAGCCAAGTTAGCAATCAGCCCCAGCATTTT
d_gene: TRBD2; abundance: many; j_gene: TRBJ2-1; v_gene: TRBV5-1; CDR3aa: CASRESGGPYNEQFF; CDR3nt: TGCGCCAGCAGGGAATCGGGGGGGCCCTACAATGAGCAGTTCTTC
d_gene: -; abundance: -; j_gene: TRBJ1-1; v_gene: TRBV11-2; CDR3aa: CASSPIGTTQAFF; CDR3nt: TGTGCCAGCAGTCCAATCGGAACGACGCAAGCTTTCTTT
d_gene: -; abundance: -; j_gene: TRBJ2-5; v_gene: TRBV7-7; CDR3aa: CASSLDRGSAFQETQYF; CDR3nt: TGTGCCAGCAGCTTAGATCGCGGGTCGGCGTTTCAAGAGACCCAGTACTTC
d_gene: -; abundance: -; j_gene: TRBJ2-6; v_gene: TRBV7-6; CDR3aa: CASSLQSSGANVLTF; CDR3nt: TGTGCCAGCAGCCTCCAAAGCTCTGGGGCCAACGTCCTGACTTTC
d_gene: -; abundance: -; j_gene: TRBJ2-2; v_gene: TRBV5-1; CDR3aa: CASSRLDPGELFF; CDR3nt: TGCGCCAGCAGCAGATTGGACCCCGGGGAGCTGTTTTTT
d_gene: TRBD2; abundance: -; j_gene: TRBJ2-7; v_gene: TRBV12-3/TRBV12-4; CDR3aa: CASSSPGGSYEQYF; CDR3nt: TGTGCCAGCAGTTCCCCGGGGGGCTCCTACGAGCAGTACTTC
d_gene: TRBD2; abundance: few; j_gene: TRBJ2-3; v_gene: TRBV5-6; CDR3aa: CASSPELAMVADTQYF; CDR3nt: TGTGCCAGCAGCCCCGAACTAGCGATGGTTGCAGATACGCAGTATTTT
d_gene: -; abundance: -; j_gene: TRBJ1-5; v_gene: TRBV20-1; CDR3aa: CSAGGSHNQPQHF; CDR3nt: TGCAGTGCTGGGGGCAGCCATAATCAGCCCCAGCATTTT
d_gene: -; abundance: -; j_gene: TRBJ2-1; v_gene: TRBV6-2/TRBV6-3; CDR3aa: CASSYPYNEQFF; CDR3nt: TGTGCCAGCAGTTACCCGTACAATGAGCAGTTCTTC
d_gene: TRBD2; abundance: few; j_gene: TRBJ2-7; v_gene: TRBV4-1; CDR3aa: CASSHPTSGTYEQYF; CDR3nt: TGCGCCAGCAGCCACCCGACTAGCGGGACCTACGAGCAGTACTTC
d_gene: -; abundance: few; j_gene: TRBJ2-3; v_gene: TRBV18; CDR3aa: CASSPVAKITDTQYF; CDR3nt: TGTGCCAGCTCACCAGTTGCCAAGATCACAGATACGCAGTATTTT
d_gene: TRBD1; abundance: few; j_gene: TRBJ1-5; v_gene: TRBV19; CDR3aa: CASSMPPPGQGHGPQHF; CDR3nt: TGTGCCAGTAGTATGCCCCCCCCAGGACAGGGGCATGGGCCCCAGCATTTT
d_gene: -; abundance: few; j_gene: TRBJ2-7; v_gene: TRBV29-1; CDR3aa: CSAGTVAYEQYF; CDR3nt: TGCAGCGCCGGGACTGTGGCCTACGAGCAGTACTTC
d_gene: -; abundance: few; j_gene: TRBJ1-1; v_gene: TRBV5-1; CDR3aa: CASSNQQPWGTEAFF; CDR3nt: TGCGCCAGCAGCAACCAACAGCCTTGGGGCACTGAAGCTTTCTTT
d_gene: TRBD1; abundance: few; j_gene: TRBJ2-5; v_gene: TRBV5-5; CDR3aa: CASSAGTGHQETQYF; CDR3nt: TGTGCCAGCAGCGCCGGGACAGGACACCAAGAGACCCAGTACTTC
d_gene: -; abundance: -; j_gene: TRBJ2-4; v_gene: TRBV12-3/TRBV12-4; CDR3aa: CASSLFPGFKNIQYF; CDR3nt: TGTGCCAGCAGTTTATTCCCCGGATTCAAAAACATTCAGTACTTC
d_gene: -; abundance: few; j_gene: TRBJ2-1; v_gene: TRBV5-1; CDR3aa: CASTTWALTSDNEQFF; CDR3nt: TGCGCCAGCACTACCTGGGCATTAACTAGTGACAATGAGCAGTTCTTC
d_gene: -; abundance: -; j_gene: TRBJ2-5; v_gene: TRBV18; CDR3aa: CASSPAALGETQYF; CDR3nt: TGTGCTAGCTCACCGGCAGCCCTGGGGGAGACCCAGTACTTC
d_gene: TRBD1; abundance: -; j_gene: TRBJ1-1; v_gene: TRBV7-8; CDR3aa: CASSFHRGTEAFF; CDR3nt: TGTGCCAGCAGCTTTCACAGGGGCACTGAAGCTTTCTTT
d_gene: TRBD2; abundance: many; j_gene: TRBJ2-3; v_gene: TRBV5-1; CDR3aa: CASSFSGGSTDTQYF; CDR3nt: TGCGCCAGCAGCTTTAGCGGGGGAAGCACAGATACGCAGTATTTT
d_gene: TRBD2; abundance: -; j_gene: TRBJ2-5; v_gene: TRBV5-1; CDR3aa: CASSRRTSGPQETQYF; CDR3nt: TGCGCCAGCAGCCGTAGGACTAGCGGGCCACAAGAGACCCAGTACTTC
d_gene: -; abundance: -; j_gene: TRBJ2-1; v_gene: TRBV11-3; CDR3aa: CASSQNEQFF; CDR3nt: TGTGCCAGCTCACAAAATGAGCAGTTCTTC
d_gene: -; abundance: few; j_gene: TRBJ2-2; v_gene: TRBV7-9; CDR3aa: CASNPGTLTNTGELFF; CDR3nt: TGTGCCAGCAACCCCGGGACACTTACGAACACCGGGGAGCTGTTTTTT
d_gene: TRBD2; abundance: -; j_gene: TRBJ2-1; v_gene: TRBV2; CDR3aa: CASRFSGGVITSSYNEQFF; CDR3nt: TGTGCCAGCAGATTTAGCGGGGGAGTCATAACGAGCTCCTACAATGAGCAGTTCTTC
d_gene: TRBD2; abundance: -; j_gene: TRBJ2-1; v_gene: TRBV6-1; CDR3aa: CASTGLAGGHNEQFF; CDR3nt: TGTGCCAGCACCGGACTAGCGGGGGGGCACAATGAGCAGTTCTTC
d_gene: TRBD1; abundance: -; j_gene: TRBJ1-2; v_gene: TRBV24-1; CDR3aa: CATSAGGQGSGYTF; CDR3nt: TGTGCCACCAGTGCCGGCGGACAGGGCTCTGGCTACACCTTC
d_gene: -; abundance: -; j_gene: TRBJ2-7; v_gene: TRBV20-1; CDR3aa: CSARALGYEQYF; CDR3nt: TGCAGTGCCAGGGCCTTGGGGTACGAGCAGTACTTC
d_gene: -; abundance: -; j_gene: TRBJ1-2; v_gene: TRBV5-1; CDR3aa: CASSGAVYGYTF; CDR3nt: TGCGCCAGCAGCGGGGCAGTCTATGGCTACACCTTC